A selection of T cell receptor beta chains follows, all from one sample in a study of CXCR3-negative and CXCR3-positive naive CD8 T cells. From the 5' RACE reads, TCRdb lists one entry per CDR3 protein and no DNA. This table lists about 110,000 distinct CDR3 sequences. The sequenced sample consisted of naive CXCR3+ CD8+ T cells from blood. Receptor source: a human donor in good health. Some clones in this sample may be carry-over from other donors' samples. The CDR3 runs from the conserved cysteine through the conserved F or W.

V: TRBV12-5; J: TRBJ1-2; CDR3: CASGVGQGASGYTF
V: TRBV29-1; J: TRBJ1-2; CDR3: CSVDLGAPYGYTF
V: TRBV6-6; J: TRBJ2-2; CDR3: CASSTLEGEKTGELFF
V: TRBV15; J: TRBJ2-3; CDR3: CATSFNTGLTDTQYF
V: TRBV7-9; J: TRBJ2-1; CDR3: CASSLETSEYNEQFF
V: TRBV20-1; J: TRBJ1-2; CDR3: CSARDGGGRNYGYTF
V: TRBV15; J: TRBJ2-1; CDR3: CATSRVIGGDEQFF
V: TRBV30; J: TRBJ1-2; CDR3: CAWSQGSGYTF
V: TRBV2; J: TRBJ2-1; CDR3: CASSEVPYSGRINEQFF
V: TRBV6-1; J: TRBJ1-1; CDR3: CASTERGPGVTEAFF
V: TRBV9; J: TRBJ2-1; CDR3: CASSPGVSYNEQLF
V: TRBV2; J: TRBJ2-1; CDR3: CASSAASGSSYNEQFF
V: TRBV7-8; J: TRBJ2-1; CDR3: CASSPTTESSYNEQFF
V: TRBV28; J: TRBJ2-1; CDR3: CASSKGASSYNEQFF
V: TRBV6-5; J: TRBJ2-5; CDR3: CASSYVQGQETQYF
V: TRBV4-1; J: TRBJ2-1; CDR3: CASSQDPRGREQFF
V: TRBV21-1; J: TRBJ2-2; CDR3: CASIGRMGWSDTGELFF
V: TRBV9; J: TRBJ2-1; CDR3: CASSVEFSPSYNEQFF
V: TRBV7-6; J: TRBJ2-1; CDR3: CASSLTRTQDNEQFF
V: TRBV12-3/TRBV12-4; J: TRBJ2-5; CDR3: CASTEDSRETQYF
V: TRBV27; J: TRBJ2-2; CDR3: CASRLGTEIYTGELFF